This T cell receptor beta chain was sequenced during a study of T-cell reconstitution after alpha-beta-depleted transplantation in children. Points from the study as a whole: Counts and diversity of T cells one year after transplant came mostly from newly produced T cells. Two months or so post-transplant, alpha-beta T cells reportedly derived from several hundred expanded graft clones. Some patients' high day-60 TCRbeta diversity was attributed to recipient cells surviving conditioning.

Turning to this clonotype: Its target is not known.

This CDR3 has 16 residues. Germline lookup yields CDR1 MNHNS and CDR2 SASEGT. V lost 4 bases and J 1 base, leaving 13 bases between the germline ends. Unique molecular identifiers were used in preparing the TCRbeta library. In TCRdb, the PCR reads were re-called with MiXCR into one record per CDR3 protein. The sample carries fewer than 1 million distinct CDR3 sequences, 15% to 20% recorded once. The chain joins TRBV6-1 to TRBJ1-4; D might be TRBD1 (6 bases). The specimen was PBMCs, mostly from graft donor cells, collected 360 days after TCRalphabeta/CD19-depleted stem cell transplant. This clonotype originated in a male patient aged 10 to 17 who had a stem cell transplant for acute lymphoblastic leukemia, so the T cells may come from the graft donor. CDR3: CASSGGRGVTNEKLFF. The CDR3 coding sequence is TGTGCCAGCAGTGGGGGCAGGGGAGTAACTAATGAAAAACTGTTTTTT.